This T cell receptor (beta chain) was recovered during a study of T cells in severe cutaneous drug reactions (dated by TCRdb to about 2019). About the study as a whole: Between about 2011 and 2018, patients were recruited from Taiwan, Thailand and a European registry network. Only patients with a probable or definite SJS/TEN or DRESS diagnosis by RegiSCAR criteria were enrolled. Assignment of the culprit drug relied on both the Naranjo algorithm and the ALDEN drug causality algorithm. Blister fluids/cells, PBMC and other biological samples were taken from patients in the acute stage or the recovery stage. Single-cell sequencing, quantitative PCR validation, functional assays and transgenic mouse experiments were combined with bulk TCR sequencing. Libraries were prepared using iRepertoire multiplex PCR, and a comparison was cited by the authors in which similar capture of abundant clonotypes was shown across iRepertoire and 5' RACE methods with or without UMI.

Sequencing was performed on donors who were patients with carbamazepine-induced Stevens-Johnson syndrome or toxic epidermal necrolysis (CBZ-SJS/TEN). The peripheral blood repertoires were obtained from CBZ-SJS/TEN patients of Han Chinese origin (about five) and European origin (roughly 6). To search for drug-specific clonotypes, the T cell receptor repertoires of patients with drug-induced severe cutaneous adverse reactions were profiled by next-generation sequencing. The RNA source was either peripheral blood mononuclear cells or blister cells from skin lesions. Library preparation used the iRepertoire multiplex PCR system with TCR subtype-specific primers for both bulk and single-cell sequencing. Multiplex PCR with primers aimed at the V, D and J gene regions produced the bulk TCR beta libraries. Bulk TCR library preparation used roughly 100-500 ng of RNA per sample as input. Bulk TCR beta amplicons were sequenced on an Illumina MiSeq. In the authors' own workflow: Quality control steps removed sample misassignments and low-quality sequencing reads. The amino acids lying between the V-gene Y[YFLI]C motif and the J-segment [FW]GXGT motif were defined as CDR3. The IMGT database served as the reference for assigning TRBV and TRBJ genes and CDR3 clonotypes. For each sample, TRBV expression was normalized against the mean for the same gene in PBMC from more than 40 healthy donors. TCRdb reprocessed the reads and assigns one entry to each CDR3 protein sequence, leaving out DNA. The V and J calls here are based on TCRdb, not the publication. The table kept for this sample lists about 21,000 distinct CDR3 sequences. Of the sample, under 8.5% is held by the ten largest clones.

What the study reported, not specific to this receptor: A strong increase in TRBV12-4 usage was observed in CBZ-SJS/TEN patients, with averages of about 32% in blister cells and around 4.8% in PBMC. Whether the public TCR generalizes to SJS/TEN caused by other drugs was noted by the authors as still needing further study. A public TCRbeta CDR3 was found in all seven CBZ-SJS/TEN blister samples (mean about 14%) but was undetectable or scarce in tolerant-control and healthy-donor PBMC.

The CDR3 measures 11 amino acids from cysteine to phenylalanine. Only the protein sequence is given. Per the germline V gene, SQVTM is the CDR1 and ANQGSEA is the CDR2. In regard to this clonotype: This receptor's antigen is unknown.

The TCR originated in a human donor with toxic epidermal necrolysis, a severe cutaneous drug reaction. The sequenced sample was PBMCs. This chain is built from TRBV29-1 and TRBJ2-3. The CDR3 region has the sequence CSAKSSNTQYF.